This TCR beta chain stems from a study of T-cell reconstitution after alpha-beta-depleted transplantation in children. Study-wide findings and caveats: Expanded graft clones, several hundred of them, were reportedly the source of alpha-beta T cells about two months after transplant. One year post-transplant, T-cell counts and diversity were largely derived from T cells produced anew. High day-60 TCRbeta diversity in some patients came from surviving recipient T cells and thymic progenitors.

This clonotype was seen at least ten times. What it binds is unknown. The trim removed 3 bases at V and 10 bases at J, leaving 12 bases unmatched. CDR1 SGDLS and CDR2 YYNGEE come from the germline V gene. The CDR3 totals 17 residues. Preparation of the TCRbeta library involved a method that used unique molecular identifiers. TCRdb re-derived calls from the PCR reads in MiXCR, one entry per CDR3 protein. The sample shows 440,000 or so distinct CDR3 sequences, around two fifths of them seen only once. The clonotype originates from a girl between 2 and 10 years old with aplastic anemia, due to receive a stem cell transplant. Sequencing was performed on PBMCs, taken before TCRalphabeta/CD19-depleted stem cell transplant. This rearrangement joins TRBV9 to TRBJ2-1, with 14 bases matching TRBD2. The CDR3: CASSATAGTSGSSEQFF. CDR3 sequence (DNA): TGTGCCAGCAGCGCCACTGCCGGGACTAGCGGGAGTAGCGAGCAGTTCTTC.